The clone carrying this T cell receptor beta chain was found a few times. Since all of the isolated RNA was reverse transcribed, expressed TCRB transcripts were what got sequenced. Produced via immunoSEQ multiplex PCR; TCRdb's table is partial and in-frame only. The data contain some 270,000 clones, 8% of them seen just once; the ten biggest clones take up more than 1%. The entry originates in a study of beta chain features in type 1 diabetes. V lost 1 base to trimming and J lost 0 bases, with 4 bases between them. The CDR3 is made up of 14 amino acids. In germline, CDR1 is SGHTA, CDR2 FQGNSA. Markers CD45RO/CCR7/CD25/CD127/CD95/CD27 served to sort CD4+ naive, central memory, regulatory and stem cell-like memory cells.

This chain uses TRBV7-2 with TRBJ1-5; D is undetermined. The sequenced sample was central memory CD4+ T cells from blood. The clonotype originates from a woman under 30 in good health. The CDR3 sequence is CASSLGYSNQPQHF. The CDR3 DNA sequence: TGTGCCAGCAGCTTAGGGTATAGCAATCAGCCCCAGCATTTT.